This T cell receptor (beta chain) was sequenced for a study of identical twins. Losses at the gene ends were 0 bases for V and 6 bases for J; bases not matched to a gene: 8. Germline assignment: CDR1 LGHNA and CDR2 YNFKEQ. The CDR3 loop spans 16 amino acids. In TCRdb, the 5' RACE reads were re-called with MiXCR into one record per CDR3 protein. The table shows under 450,000 distinct CDR3 sequences, with approximately 17% occurring only once. This TCR derives from a man aged 50-59 years in good health. The gene calls are TRBV4-2 and TRBJ2-4; 7 nucleotides align to TRBD1. The sequenced sample consisted of naive T cells sorted from blood. The CDR3 protein is CASSQDPQGVGNIQYF. The CDR3 DNA follows: TGTGCCAGCAGCCAAGATCCGCAGGGGGTGGGAAACATTCAGTACTTC.